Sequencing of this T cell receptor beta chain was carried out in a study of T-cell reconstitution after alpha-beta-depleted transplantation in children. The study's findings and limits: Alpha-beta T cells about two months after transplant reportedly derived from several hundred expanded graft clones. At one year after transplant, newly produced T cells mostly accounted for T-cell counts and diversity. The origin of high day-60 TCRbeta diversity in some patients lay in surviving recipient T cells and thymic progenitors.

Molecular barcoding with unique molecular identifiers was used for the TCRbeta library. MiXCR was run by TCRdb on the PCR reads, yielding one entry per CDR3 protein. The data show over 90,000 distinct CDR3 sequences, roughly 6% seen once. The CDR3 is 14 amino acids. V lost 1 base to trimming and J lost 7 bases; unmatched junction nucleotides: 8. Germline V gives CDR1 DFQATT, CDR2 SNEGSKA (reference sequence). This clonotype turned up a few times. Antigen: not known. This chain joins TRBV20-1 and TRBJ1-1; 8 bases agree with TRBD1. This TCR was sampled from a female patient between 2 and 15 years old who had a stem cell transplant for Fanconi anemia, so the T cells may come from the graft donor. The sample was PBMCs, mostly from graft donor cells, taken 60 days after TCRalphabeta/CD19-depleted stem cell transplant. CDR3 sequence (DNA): TGCAGTGCTAGAGCCACAGGGGGTACCCTTGAAGCTTTCTTT. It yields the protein CSARATGGTLEAFF.